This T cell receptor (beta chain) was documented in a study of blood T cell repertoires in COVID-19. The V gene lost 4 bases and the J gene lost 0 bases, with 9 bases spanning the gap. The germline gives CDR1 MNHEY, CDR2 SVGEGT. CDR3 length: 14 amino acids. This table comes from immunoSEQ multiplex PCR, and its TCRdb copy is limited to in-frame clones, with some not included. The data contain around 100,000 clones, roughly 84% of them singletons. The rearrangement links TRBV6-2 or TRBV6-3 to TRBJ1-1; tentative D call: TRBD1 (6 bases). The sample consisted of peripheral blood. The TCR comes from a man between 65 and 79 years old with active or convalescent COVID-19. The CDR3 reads CASSSGVMNTEAFF. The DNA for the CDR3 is TGTGCCAGCAGTTCAGGGGTCATGAACACTGAAGCTTTCTTT.